This passage covers 16 T cell receptor beta chains from one sample sequenced in a study of OX40 agonist ivuxolimab in advanced cancers. Measured with immunoSEQ multiplex PCR; TCRdb has only the in-frame clones, and not every one. The sample lists tens of thousands of clones; 86% were seen once. The material was CD4+ or CD8+ T cells sorted from blood, obtained in a trial of the OX40 agonist ivuxolimab. The receptor source for this set is an adult with an advanced solid tumor such as melanoma, head and neck, liver or kidney cancer.

This chain uses TRBV4-2 with TRBJ1-6; tentative D call: TRBD1 (5 bases). The germline V gene encodes CDR1 LGHNA and CDR2 YNFKEQ. Trimming removed 5 bases from V and 7 bases from J, with 12 bases in between. The CDR3 is made up of 14 amino acids. In DNA form, the CDR3 reads TGTGCCAGCAGCTTGTGGGGCTACAATTCACCCCTCCACTTT. It translates to CASSLWGYNSPLHF.

The rearrangement links TRBV5-6 to TRBJ1-5; tentatively, D is TRBD1 (5 bases). CDR1 is SGHDT and CDR2 is YYEEEE in the germline V gene. There are 15 residues in the CDR3. Trimming pared 0 bases from V and 0 bases from J, leaving 7 bases between. The CDR3 DNA is TGTGCCAGCAGCTTGGGGGACCGTAGCAATCAGCCCCAGCATTTT. Encoded protein: CASSLGDRSNQPQHF.

V is TRBV5-1 and J is TRBJ2-2; D not resolved. Germline V gives CDR1 SGHRS, CDR2 YFSETQ. The CDR3 is 14 amino acids. Trimming left V 4 bases short and J 3 bases short, with 10 bases between. The CDR3, as DNA: TGCGCCAGCAGCGCGGACGCCCACACCGGGGAGCTGTTTTTT. Encoded protein: CASSADAHTGELFF.

V and J are TRBV7-9 and TRBJ2-7; D remains ambiguous. Germline assignment: CDR1 SEHNR and CDR2 FQNEAQ (reference sequence). The germline V and J ends were trimmed by 1 base and 2 bases, with 15 bases remaining between them. This CDR3 region has 16 residues. The CDR3 sequence is CASSLVSQADPYEQYF. The DNA for the CDR3 is TGTGCCAGCAGCTTAGTTTCTCAGGCCGACCCCTACGAGCAGTACTTC.

The rearrangement links TRBV6-5 to TRBJ1-2, with TRBD1 identical over 8 bases. CDR3 size: 14 residues. The J segment lost 6 bases and the V segment lost 5 bases, leaving 8 bases of the junction unmatched. The germline V gene has CDR1 MNHEY and CDR2 SVGAGI. The CDR3 DNA is TGTGCCAGCAGTATCCCGGACAGGGACCATGGCTACACCTTC. It translates to CASSIPDRDHGYTF.

The chain couples TRBV6-6 to TRBJ1-2; D might be TRBD1 (5 bases). V lost 2 bases and J 6 bases, leaving 7 bases between the germline ends. The CDR3 contains 12 residues. Germline CDR1 is MNHNY and CDR2 is SVGAGI (reference sequence). In DNA, the CDR3 is TGTGCCAGCAGTTACGGGGGGAATGGCTACACCTTC. Translating gives CASSYGGNGYTF.

V usage is TRBV6-1 and J usage is TRBJ1-5; D unclear. The germline V gene encodes CDR1 MNHNS and CDR2 SASEGT. The V and J ends lost 2 bases and 4 bases respectively, with 6 bases between them. The CDR3 is 13 amino acids. CDR3 in DNA: TGTGCCAGCAGTGAACAGGTGAATCAGCCCCAGCATTTT. Encoded protein: CASSEQVNQPQHF.

V is TRBV9 and J is TRBJ2-5; TRBD2 aligns across 8 bases. Germline V gene lookup returns CDR1 SGDLS and CDR2 YYNGEE. This CDR3 is built from 16 residues. The junction had 6 bases not matched to a gene; V was cut back by 0 bases and J by 2 bases. CDR3 loop: CASSVVPAGDQETQYF. The CDR3 DNA is TGTGCCAGCAGCGTAGTACCAGCGGGGGATCAAGAGACCCAGTACTTC.

The chain carries TRBV30 and TRBJ2-3; 11 bases match TRBD2. J gave up 4 bases and V 4 bases, and 4 bases lay outside the gene matches. The CDR3 covers 14 residues. The germline CDR1 and CDR2 sequences are GTSNPN and SVGIG (reference sequence). In nucleotides, the CDR3 is TGTGCCTGGAATCTGGGACTAGCGGCAGATACGCAGTATTTT. Amino acid sequence: CAWNLGLAADTQYF.

The chain employs TRBV7-9 and TRBJ2-7; D is uncertain. The CDR3 totals 12 residues. CDR1 SEHNR and CDR2 FQNEAQ come from the germline V gene (reference sequence). V gave up 4 bases and J gave up 3 bases, with 7 bases separating them. CDR3 in DNA: TGTGCCAGCAGCTCCCGTAGCTACGAGCAGTACTTC. Protein product: CASSSRSYEQYF.

The chain has TRBV5-1 and TRBJ1-2; D is unclear. Trimming stripped 1 base from V and 7 bases from J, with 11 bases between. Germline-derived CDR1 and CDR2 are SGHRS and YFSETQ. This CDR3 is built from 13 residues. DNA of the CDR3: TGCGCCAGCAGCTTGCCATCCCCGAGTGGCTACACCTTC. Its protein product is CASSLPSPSGYTF. Variable domain in full (rest from reference TRBV5-1 and TRBJ1-2): KAGVTQTPRYLIKTRGQQVTLSCSPISGHRSVSWYQQTPGQGLQFLFEYFSETQRNKGNFPGRFSGRQFSNSRSEMNVSTLELGDSALYLCASSLPSPSGYTFGSGTRLTVV.

The V gene is TRBV7-9, the J gene TRBJ1-1; D uncertain. The length of the CDR3 is 14 residues. CDR1 and CDR2 (germline): SEHNR, FQNEAQ (reference sequence). V was cut by 5 bases and J by 4 bases, with 14 bases left in between. CDR3 in DNA: TGTGCCAGCAGCACGGCCCCGGCGGGCACTGAAGCTTTCTTT. This sequence encodes CASSTAPAGTEAFF.

The chain links TRBV18 to TRBJ1-1; D might be TRBD1 (6 bases). This CDR3 is 12 amino acids long. Looked up from germline, CDR1 is KGHSH and CDR2 is LQKENI. The V gene lost 5 bases and the J gene lost 6 bases, with 10 bases spanning the gap. As DNA, the CDR3 is TGTGCCAGCTCAAAAAACAGGGCTGAAGCTTTCTTT. Its translation is CASSKNRAEAFF.

A single count supports this clone. The chain combines TRBV5-6 with TRBJ2-6; D call uncertain. Trimming pared 0 bases from V and 2 bases from J, leaving 6 bases between. Germline CDR1 is SGHDT and CDR2 is YYEEEE. This CDR3 has 15 residues. CDR3 protein: CASSLDIPGANVLTF. In DNA, the CDR3 is TGTGCCAGCAGCTTGGATATTCCTGGGGCCAACGTCCTGACTTTC.

The chain joins TRBV18 to TRBJ2-2, with D unclear. Germline V gene data show CDR1 as KGHSH and CDR2 as LQKENI. CDR3 size: 12 residues. Between the trimmed V and J ends, which lost 5 bases and 3 bases, there was a span of 4 bases. CDR3 sequence: CASSSYTGELFF. The CDR3 nucleotides are TGTGCCAGCTCATCGTACACCGGGGAGCTGTTTTTT.

The chain is built from TRBV2 and TRBJ2-2; D gene uncertain. CDR3 length: 17 amino acids. Trimming stripped 2 bases from V and 0 bases from J, with 13 bases between. Germline V gives CDR1 SNHLY, CDR2 FYNNEI. This chain's CDR3 is CASSEQQIPSNTGELFF. CDR3 sequence (DNA): TGTGCCAGCAGTGAACAACAGATCCCATCGAACACCGGGGAGCTGTTTTTT.